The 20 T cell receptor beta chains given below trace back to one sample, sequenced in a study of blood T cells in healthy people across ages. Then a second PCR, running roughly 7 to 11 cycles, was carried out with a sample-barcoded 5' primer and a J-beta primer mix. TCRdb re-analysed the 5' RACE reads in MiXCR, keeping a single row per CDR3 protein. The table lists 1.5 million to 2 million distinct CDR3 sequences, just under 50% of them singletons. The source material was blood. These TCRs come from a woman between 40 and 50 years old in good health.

CDR3 region: CASSRGASSYNEQYF. CDR3 DNA sequence: TGTGCCAGCAGCCGGGGGGCTAGCTCCTACAATGAGCAGTACTTC. This chain connects TRBV5-6 to TRBJ2-1; D is possibly TRBD2 (7 bases). The last part of the DNA fits TRBJ2-7 better; the J call may be wrong. Germline V lookup: CDR1 SGHDT, CDR2 YYEEEE. The CDR3 loop spans 15 amino acids.

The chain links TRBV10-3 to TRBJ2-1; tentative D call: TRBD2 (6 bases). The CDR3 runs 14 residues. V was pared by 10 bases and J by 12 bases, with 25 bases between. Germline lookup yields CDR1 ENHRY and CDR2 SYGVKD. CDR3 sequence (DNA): TGTGCCACCGTTCCGACTAGTTCGGGCGTATTGCAGTTCTTC. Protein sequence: CATVPTSSGVLQFF.

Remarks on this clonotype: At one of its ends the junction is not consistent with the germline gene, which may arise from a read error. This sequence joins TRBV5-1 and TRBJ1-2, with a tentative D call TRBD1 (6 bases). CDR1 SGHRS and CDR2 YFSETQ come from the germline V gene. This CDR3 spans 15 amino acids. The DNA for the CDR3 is TGCGTCAGCAGCCCCTCCTGGACAGCTAACTATGGCTACACCTTC. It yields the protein CVSSPSWTANYGYTF.

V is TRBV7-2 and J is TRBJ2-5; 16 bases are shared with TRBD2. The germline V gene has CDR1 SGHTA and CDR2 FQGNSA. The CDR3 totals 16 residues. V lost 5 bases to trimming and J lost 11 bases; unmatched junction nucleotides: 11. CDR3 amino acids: CASSPGLAGGPREQYF. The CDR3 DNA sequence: TGTGCCAGCAGCCCGGGACTAGCGGGGGGGCCACGTGAGCAGTACTTC.

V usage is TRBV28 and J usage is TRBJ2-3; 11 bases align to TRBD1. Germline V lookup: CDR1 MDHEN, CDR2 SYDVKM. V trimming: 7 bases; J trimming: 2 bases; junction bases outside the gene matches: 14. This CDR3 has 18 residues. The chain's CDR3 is CASTIPGQGDRDTDTQYF. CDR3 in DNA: TGTGCCAGCACGATTCCGGGACAGGGGGACAGAGACACAGATACGCAGTATTTT. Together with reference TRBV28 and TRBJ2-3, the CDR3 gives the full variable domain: DVKVTQSSRYLVKRTGEKVFLECVQDMDHENMFWYRQDPGLGLRLIYFSYDVKMKEKGDIPEGYSVSREKKERFSLILESASTNQTSMYLCASTIPGQGDRDTDTQYFGPGTRLTVL.

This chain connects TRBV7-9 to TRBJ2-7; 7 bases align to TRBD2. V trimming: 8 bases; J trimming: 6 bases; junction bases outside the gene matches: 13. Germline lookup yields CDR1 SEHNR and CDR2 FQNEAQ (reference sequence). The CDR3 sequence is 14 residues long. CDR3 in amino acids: CASSGGTASREQYF. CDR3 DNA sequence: TGTGCCAGCTCGGGGGGAACAGCTTCCCGCGAGCAGTACTTC. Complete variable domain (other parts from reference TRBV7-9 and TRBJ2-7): DTGVSQNPRHKITKRGQNVTFRCDPISEHNRLYWYRQTLGQGPEFLTYFQNEAQLEKSRLLSDRFSAERPKGSFSTLEIQRTEQGDSAMYLCASSGGTASREQYFGPGTRLTVT.

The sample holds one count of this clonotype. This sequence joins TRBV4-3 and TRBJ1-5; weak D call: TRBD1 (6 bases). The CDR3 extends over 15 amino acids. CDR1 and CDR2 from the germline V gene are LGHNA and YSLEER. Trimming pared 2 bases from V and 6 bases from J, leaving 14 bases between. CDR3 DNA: TGCGCCAGCAGCCAATCCAGGGGTCGGGGTCAGCCCCAGCATTTT. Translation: CASSQSRGRGQPQHF.

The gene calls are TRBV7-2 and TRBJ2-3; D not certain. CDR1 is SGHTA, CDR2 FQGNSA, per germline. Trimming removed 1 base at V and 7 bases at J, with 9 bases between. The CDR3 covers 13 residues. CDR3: CASSLEGVYTQYF. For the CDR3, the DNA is TGTGCCAGCAGCTTAGAGGGTGTTTATACGCAGTATTTT. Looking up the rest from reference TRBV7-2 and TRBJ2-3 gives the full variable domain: GAGVSQSPSNKVTEKGKDVELRCDPISGHTALYWYRQSLGQGLEFLIYFQGNSAPDKSGLPSDRFSAERTGGSVSTLTIQRTQQEDSAVYLCASSLEGVYTQYFGPGTRLTVL.

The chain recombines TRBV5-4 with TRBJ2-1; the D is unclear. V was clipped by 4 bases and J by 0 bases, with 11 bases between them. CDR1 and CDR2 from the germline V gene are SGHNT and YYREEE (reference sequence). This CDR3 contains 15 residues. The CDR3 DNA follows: TGTGCCAGCAGCCCCGCGCCTAGCTCCTACAATGAGCAGTTCTTC. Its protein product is CASSPAPSSYNEQFF.

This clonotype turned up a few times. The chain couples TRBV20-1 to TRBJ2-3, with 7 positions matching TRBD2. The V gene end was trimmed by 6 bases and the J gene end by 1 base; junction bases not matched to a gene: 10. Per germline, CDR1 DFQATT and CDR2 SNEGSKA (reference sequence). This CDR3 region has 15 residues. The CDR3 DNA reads TGCAGTGCCGACAATGGACTAGTCGGCACAGATACGCAGTATTTT. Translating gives CSADNGLVGTDTQYF.

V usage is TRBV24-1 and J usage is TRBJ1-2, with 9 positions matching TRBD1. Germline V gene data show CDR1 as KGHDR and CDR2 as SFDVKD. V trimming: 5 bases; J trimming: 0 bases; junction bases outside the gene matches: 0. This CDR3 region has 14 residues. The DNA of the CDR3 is TGTGCCACCAGTGGACAGGGGGCTAACTATGGCTACACCTTC. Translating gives CATSGQGANYGYTF.

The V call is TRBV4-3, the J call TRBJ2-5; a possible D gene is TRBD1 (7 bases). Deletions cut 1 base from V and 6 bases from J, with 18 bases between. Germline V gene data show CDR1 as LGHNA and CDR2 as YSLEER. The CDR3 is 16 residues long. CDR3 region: CASSQVTGRRAKTQYF. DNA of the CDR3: TGCGCCAGCAGCCAAGTGACAGGGAGGCGGGCAAAGACCCAGTACTTC.

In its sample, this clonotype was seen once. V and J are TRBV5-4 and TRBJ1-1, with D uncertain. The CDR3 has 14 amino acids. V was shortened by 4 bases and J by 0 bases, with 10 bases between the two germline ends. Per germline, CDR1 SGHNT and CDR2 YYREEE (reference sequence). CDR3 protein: CASSPAEVNTEAFF. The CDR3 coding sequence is TGTGCCAGCAGCCCGGCGGAGGTGAACACTGAAGCTTTCTTT.

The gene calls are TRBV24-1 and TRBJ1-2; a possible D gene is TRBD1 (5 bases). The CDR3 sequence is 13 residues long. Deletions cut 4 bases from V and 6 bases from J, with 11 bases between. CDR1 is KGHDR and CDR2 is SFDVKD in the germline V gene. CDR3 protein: CATSDRDVDGYTF. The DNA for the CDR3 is TGTGCCACCAGTGACCGGGACGTAGATGGCTACACCTTC.

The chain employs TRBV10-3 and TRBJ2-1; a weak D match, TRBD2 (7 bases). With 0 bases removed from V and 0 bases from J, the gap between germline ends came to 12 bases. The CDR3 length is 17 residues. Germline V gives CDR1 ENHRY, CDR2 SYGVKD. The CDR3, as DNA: TGTGCCATCAGTGAGTCAGGGGGGGGGAGCTCCTACAATGAGCAGTTCTTC. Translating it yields CAISESGGGSSYNEQFF.

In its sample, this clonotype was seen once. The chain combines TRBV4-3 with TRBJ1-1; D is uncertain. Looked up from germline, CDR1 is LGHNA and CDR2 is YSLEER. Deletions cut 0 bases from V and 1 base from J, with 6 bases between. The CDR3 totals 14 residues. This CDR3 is CASSQDKANTEAFF. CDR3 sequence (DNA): TGCGCCAGCAGCCAAGATAAGGCGAACACTGAAGCTTTCTTT.

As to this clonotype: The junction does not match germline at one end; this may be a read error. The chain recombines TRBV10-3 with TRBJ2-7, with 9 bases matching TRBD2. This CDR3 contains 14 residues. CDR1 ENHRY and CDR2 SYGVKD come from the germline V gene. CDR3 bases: TGTGCCATCAGTGAACTAGCGGGCTCCGACGAGCAGTACTTC. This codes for CAISELAGSDEQYF.

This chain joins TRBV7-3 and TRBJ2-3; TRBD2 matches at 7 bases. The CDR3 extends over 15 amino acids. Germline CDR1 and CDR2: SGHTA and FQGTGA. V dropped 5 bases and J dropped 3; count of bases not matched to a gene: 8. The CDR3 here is CASSPHVGGTDTQYF. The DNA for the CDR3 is TGTGCCAGCAGCCCCCACGTGGGGGGGACAGATACGCAGTATTTT.

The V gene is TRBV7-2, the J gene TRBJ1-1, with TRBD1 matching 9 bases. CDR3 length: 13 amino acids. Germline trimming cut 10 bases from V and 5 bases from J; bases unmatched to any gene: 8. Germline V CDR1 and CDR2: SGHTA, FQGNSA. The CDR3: CATRMTGGTEAFF. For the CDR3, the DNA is TGTGCCACCAGAATGACAGGGGGGACTGAAGCTTTCTTT.

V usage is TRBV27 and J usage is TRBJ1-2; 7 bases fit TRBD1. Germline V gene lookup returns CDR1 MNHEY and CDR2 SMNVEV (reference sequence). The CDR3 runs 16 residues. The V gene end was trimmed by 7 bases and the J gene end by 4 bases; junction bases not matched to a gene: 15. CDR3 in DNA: TGTGCCAGCAACCGAAGAGGACAGGAGACCACCTATGGCTACACCTTC. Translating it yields CASNRRGQETTYGYTF.